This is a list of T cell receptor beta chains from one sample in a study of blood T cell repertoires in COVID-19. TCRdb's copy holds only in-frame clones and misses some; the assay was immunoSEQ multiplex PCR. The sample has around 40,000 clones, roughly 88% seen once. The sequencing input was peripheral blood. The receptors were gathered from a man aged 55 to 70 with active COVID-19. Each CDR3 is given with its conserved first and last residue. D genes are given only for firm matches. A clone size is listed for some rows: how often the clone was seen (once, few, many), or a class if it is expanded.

CDR3 DNA: TGTGCCAGAGGGGCCCCTTGGAAAGCGAAGGGGACAGATACGCAGTATTTT
CDR3 protein: CARGAPWKAKGTDTQYF
J gene: TRBJ2-3
clone size: .
CDR3 length: 17
V gene: TRBV19
D gene: .

CDR3 DNA: TGTGCCAGCAGGCGGGGTCAGGGTGGTTACGAGCAGTACTTC
CDR3 protein: CASRRGQGGYEQYF
J gene: TRBJ2-7
clone size: .
CDR3 length: 14
V gene: TRBV2
D gene: .

CDR3 DNA: TGCGCCAGCAGCTTGATACTAGCGGAAAAGCAGTACTTC
CDR3 protein: CASSLILAEKQYF
J gene: TRBJ2-7
clone size: .
CDR3 length: 13
V gene: TRBV5-1
D gene: TRBD2

CDR3 DNA: TGTGCCAGCGGTAATAGCGGGCGGGGAGTCGAGCAGTACTTC
CDR3 protein: CASGNSGRGVEQYF
J gene: TRBJ2-7
clone size: .
CDR3 length: 14
V gene: TRBV13
D gene: TRBD2

CDR3 DNA: TGCAGTGCTAGTTTATCCGCGGCACAAGAGACCCAGTACTTC
CDR3 protein: CSASLSAAQETQYF
J gene: TRBJ2-5
clone size: .
CDR3 length: 14
V gene: TRBV20-1
D gene: .

CDR3 DNA: TGTGCCAGCAGCTTAGGAATTCAGACCGGGGAGCTGTTTTTT
CDR3 protein: CASSLGIQTGELFF
J gene: TRBJ2-2
clone size: few
CDR3 length: 14
V gene: TRBV7-2
D gene: .

CDR3 DNA: TGTGCCAGCAGGAACACACTATATAGCAATCAGCCCCAGCATTTT
CDR3 protein: CASRNTLYSNQPQHF
J gene: TRBJ1-5
clone size: .
CDR3 length: 15
V gene: TRBV2
D gene: .

CDR3 DNA: TGCACCAGCAGCCACAAGCGAATAGAGTCTGTTACCGGGGAGCTGTTTTTT
CDR3 protein: CTSSHKRIESVTGELFF
J gene: TRBJ2-2
clone size: .
CDR3 length: 17
V gene: TRBV1
D gene: .

CDR3 DNA: TGTGCCAGCACAACAGGAACCCTTAATGAAAAACTGTTTTTT
CDR3 protein: CASTTGTLNEKLFF
J gene: TRBJ1-4
clone size: .
CDR3 length: 14
V gene: TRBV27
D gene: .

CDR3 DNA: TGTGCCAGCTCACCAACAGGGAACGCGAACACCGGGGAGCTGTTTTTT
CDR3 protein: CASSPTGNANTGELFF
J gene: TRBJ2-2
clone size: once
CDR3 length: 16
V gene: TRBV18
D gene: .

CDR3 DNA: TGTGCCAGCAGCATAGCGGGAGGGCCGACGACCCAGTACTTC
CDR3 protein: CASSIAGGPTTQYF
J gene: TRBJ2-5
clone size: .
CDR3 length: 14
V gene: TRBV7-3
D gene: TRBD2

CDR3 DNA: TGTGCCAGCAACCTACAGGGGGCTCTTATCAGGAACACTGAAGCTTTCTTT
CDR3 protein: CASNLQGALIRNTEAFF
J gene: TRBJ1-1
clone size: .
CDR3 length: 17
V gene: TRBV5-6
D gene: TRBD1

CDR3 DNA: TGTGCCAGCAATCGGGAGGTCGACGTTGACTACGAGCAGTACTTC
CDR3 protein: CASNREVDVDYEQYF
J gene: TRBJ2-7
clone size: .
CDR3 length: 15
V gene: TRBV2
D gene: TRBD2

CDR3 DNA: TGTGCCAGCTTGAGGAAAAGTTCATGGCAGGGGCCCAATGAGCAGTTCTTC
CDR3 protein: CASLRKSSWQGPNEQFF
J gene: TRBJ2-1
clone size: .
CDR3 length: 17
V gene: TRBV27
D gene: .

CDR3 DNA: TGTGCCAGCAGCCCCGTCTCGGGCAGGGTGAGGGAGCAGTACTTC
CDR3 protein: CASSPVSGRVREQYF
J gene: TRBJ2-7
clone size: .
CDR3 length: 15
V gene: TRBV11-2
D gene: .